The clone carrying this T cell receptor beta chain has only one observation. Its antigen is unidentified. This entry comes from a study of blood T cells in healthy people across ages. Study-level findings and limits: The fall in TCR beta diversity per million T cells was roughly linear with age. Expanded clonotype changes were possibly confounded by unknown donor CMV status. Conclusively comparing naive with antigen-experienced cells was impossible with unsorted PBMCs.

With V trimmed by 3 bases and J by 7 bases, 11 bases remained unmatched. From germline, CDR1 is DFQATT and CDR2 SNEGSKA (reference sequence). The CDR3 is 14 residues long. For the second PCR, which ran for about 7 to 11 cycles, a sample-barcoded 5' primer and a J-beta primer mix were used. From the 5' RACE reads, TCRdb called clonotypes with MiXCR, one entry per CDR3 protein. Of about 1.5 million distinct CDR3 sequences in the sample, less than 45% were seen once. The sequenced sample consisted of blood. This rearrangement joins TRBV20-1 to TRBJ2-7; 8 bases agree with TRBD2. The sequence was obtained from a woman aged 18-29 years in good health. The DNA of the CDR3 is TGCAGTGCTAGTCCGGGAGGGACCTACAATGAGCAGTACTTC. This encodes CSASPGGTYNEQYF.